The clone carrying this TCR beta chain was observed at least ten times. Its antigen is not known. The ends were cut back, 4 bases at V and 2 bases at J, with 13 bases in the middle. The CDR3 totals 15 residues. CDR1 is MDHEN and CDR2 is SYDVKM in the germline V gene. TCRdb reprocessed the 5' RACE reads via MiXCR and lists one record per CDR3 protein. The repertoire consists of 750,000 to 850,000 distinct CDR3 sequences, with about 11% occurring once and the leading ten covering less than 0.65%. This record comes from a study of CD8 T cells in ankylosing spondylitis. General study findings and limits: Clones linked to disease were reported to show significant enrichment in matched ankylosing spondylitis synovial fluid. A motif of 8 or 9 highly homologous TCR beta variants was seen as apparently characteristic of ankylosing spondylitis blood.

This chain links TRBV28 with TRBJ2-3, with D maybe TRBD2 (5 bases). The TCR sequence derives from a male donor with ankylosing spondylitis. Sequenced: blood, either unsorted or a sorted T cell fraction (not recorded which). The CDR3 DNA follows: TGTGCCAGCAGTTCGGACTTATCATACACAGATACGCAGTATTTT. This sequence encodes CASSSDLSYTDTQYF.